Listed here are 6 T cell receptor beta chains from one sample, sequenced in a study of cytomegalovirus exposure and HLA in healthy donors. The PCR contained 60 Vbeta and 13 Jbeta primers. This table comes from immunoSEQ multiplex PCR, and its TCRdb copy is limited to in-frame clones, with some not included. Of roughly 150,000 clones listed, roughly 80% are singletons. The material sequenced was PBMCs. These receptors originate from a male donor in good health and CMV-seronegative.

The chain carries TRBV5-3 and TRBJ2-5, with 13 positions matching TRBD2. TRBV5-3 is an ORF, with its function uncertain. V lost 6 bases and J lost 5; bases outside the gene matches: 10. This CDR3 spans 16 amino acids. The CDR3 nucleotides are TGTGCCAGAAACCAAGGACTAGCGGGAGAAATGGAGACCCAGTACTTC. This translates into CARNQGLAGEMETQYF.

The rearrangement links TRBV27 to TRBJ2-7; D perhaps matches TRBD1 (5 bases). The V end lost 2 bases, the J end lost 3 bases, and 8 bases lay between the germline ends. CDR3 size: 13 residues. Germline CDR1 and CDR2: MNHEY and SMNVEV (reference sequence). CDR3 region: CASSLGALYEQYF. CDR3 DNA: TGTGCCAGCAGTTTAGGGGCTCTCTACGAGCAGTACTTC.

The rearrangement uses TRBV7-9 and TRBJ1-2, with no clear D. Trimming removed 5 bases at V and 0 bases at J, with 10 bases between. Germline CDR1 SEHNR, CDR2 FQNEAQ (reference sequence). The CDR3 consists of 14 residues. The CDR3 DNA follows: TGTGCCAGCAGCCACAACCTCCCTAACTATGGCTACACCTTC. Protein sequence: CASSHNLPNYGYTF.

The CDR3 sequence is CASSAPGQGPYEQYF. Written as DNA, the CDR3 is TGTGCCAGCAGCGCGCCGGGACAGGGCCCCTACGAGCAGTACTTC. The chain joins TRBV7-9 to TRBJ2-7; TRBD1 agrees at 9 bases. V shed 5 bases and J 2 bases; nucleotides not matched to a gene: 7. The CDR3 length is 15 residues. Germline-derived CDR1 and CDR2 are SEHNR and FQNEAQ (reference sequence).

The CDR3 sequence is CASSPGISTDTQYF. The CDR3 DNA reads as TGTGCCAGCAGCCCCGGGATTAGCACAGATACGCAGTATTTT. V gene TRBV7-7 combines with J gene TRBJ2-3, with D maybe TRBD2 (5 bases). V lost 5 bases and J lost 0, with 9 bases in between. CDR1 is SSHAT, CDR2 FNYEAQ, per germline (reference sequence). The CDR3 has 14 residues.

The chain recombines TRBV21-1 with TRBJ1-2. TRBV21-1 is a recognized pseudogene. The CDR3 loop spans 13 amino acids. Here the CDR3 DNA reads TGTGCCAGCAGCCCCGGAGACGGAGGCGGCTACACCTTC. It codes for CASSPGDGGGYTF.